What follows are 21 T cell receptor beta chains derived from one specimen sequenced in a study of CD8+CD57+ T cells in acquired aplastic anemia. Patients chosen for sequencing had CD8+CD57+ cells that had expanded, as shown by flow cytometry. For CDR3 and TCR beta VDJ profiling, genomic DNA was the template used. TCRdb recomputed calls from the reads with MiXCR, one row per CDR3 protein. The table shows over 150,000 distinct CDR3 sequences, with 40% to 65% occurring only once. The source material was sorted CD4+, CD8+, or CD8+CD57+ T cells (not recorded which) from PBMCs. These receptors were collected from a human donor with aplastic anemia.

The V call is TRBV20-1, the J call TRBJ2-7, with 10 bases matching TRBD2. Trimming at V came to 3 bases and at J to 5 bases, leaving 10 bases not matched to a gene. This CDR3 contains 15 residues. The germline V gene encodes CDR1 DFQATT and CDR2 SNEGSKA (reference sequence). CDR3 sequence (DNA): TGCAGTGCTAGCTCCACTAGCGGGGAGTCCCACGAGCAGTACTTC. Its protein is CSASSTSGESHEQYF.

This CDR3 is CASRERENTEAFF. The CDR3 DNA follows: TGTGCCAGCAGGGAACGGGAGAACACTGAAGCTTTCTTT. This chain connects TRBV2 to TRBJ1-1; D gene ambiguous. CDR1 and CDR2 from the germline V gene are SNHLY and FYNNEI. With 6 bases removed from V and 1 base from J, the gap between germline ends came to 9 bases. CDR3 length equals 13 residues.

For the CDR3, the DNA is TGTGCCACCAGTGACACCGGACAGGGGGCGAACAATGAGCAGTTCTTC. Its translation: CATSDTGQGANNEQFF. The chain couples TRBV24-1 to TRBJ2-1, with 11 bases lining up with TRBD1. The CDR3 consists of 16 residues. Per germline, CDR1 KGHDR and CDR2 SFDVKD. Unmatched junction bases numbered 6, after V lost 4 bases and J lost 5 bases.

The chain carries TRBV7-9 and TRBJ1-6; no clear D gene. The V end was cut by 2 bases, the J end by 7 bases, with 6 bases between. Looked up from germline, CDR1 is SEHNR and CDR2 is FQNEAQ (reference sequence). This CDR3 comprises 13 residues. CDR3 DNA sequence: TGTGCCAGCAGCTTAAAGGGCAATTCACCCCTCCACTTT. Translating it yields CASSLKGNSPLHF.

This clonotype was seen at least ten times. The chain links TRBV5-1 to TRBJ1-2; D possibly corresponds to TRBD1 (5 bases). The CDR3 sequence is 14 residues long. Deletions cut 0 bases from V and 8 bases from J, with 14 bases between. Germline-derived CDR1 and CDR2 are SGHRS and YFSETQ. The CDR3 is CASSLVIGQVGYTF. CDR3 sequence (DNA): TGCGCCAGCAGCTTGGTTATTGGACAAGTGGGCTACACCTTC.

This clonotype was detected ten times or more. The J gene is TRBJ1-2, the V gene TRBV29-1, with D maybe TRBD1 (6 bases). The CDR3 sequence is 14 residues long. Per the germline V gene, CDR1 is SQVTM and CDR2 is ANQGSEA. Trimming took off 4 bases at V and 3 bases at J, with 15 bases between the two ends. The CDR3 nucleotides are TGCAGCGTTGTGGGGGGCGCGGCTGACTATGGCTACACCTTC. Translation gives CSVVGGAADYGYTF.

The V and J genes are TRBV2 and TRBJ1-4; D perhaps matches TRBD1 (6 bases). CDR3 length: 10 residues. Deletions cut 10 bases from V and 13 bases from J, with 13 bases between. Germline-derived CDR1 and CDR2 are SNHLY and FYNNEI. The CDR3: CAIEDRGLFF. The CDR3 nucleotides are TGTGCCATAGAGGACAGAGGACTGTTTTTT.

The chain links TRBV7-2 to TRBJ1-2; D remains ambiguous. CDR1 is SGHTA, CDR2 FQGNSA, per germline. This CDR3 has 12 amino acids. The V and J ends lost 6 bases and 3 bases respectively, with 8 bases between them. The CDR3 sequence: CASSVGDYGYTF. DNA of the CDR3: TGTGCCAGCAGTGTGGGAGACTATGGCTACACCTTC.

This clonotype has a count of ten or more. The chain is built from TRBV6-1 and TRBJ2-3, with D uncertain. The V end was cut by 5 bases, the J end by 1 base, with 10 bases between. Germline V lookup: CDR1 MNHNS, CDR2 SASEGT. The CDR3 contains 14 residues. Written as DNA, the CDR3 is TGTGCCAGCAGTAGGACCCCTCGCACAGATACGCAGTATTTT. It is translated as CASSRTPRTDTQYF.

This clonotype showed up many times. The genes are TRBV7-6 and TRBJ1-1; no reliable D call. Trimming shortened V by 4 bases and J by 6 bases, and 15 bases separated the two germline ends. This CDR3 is built from 14 residues. CDR1 SGHVS and CDR2 FNYEAQ come from the germline V gene. The CDR3 nucleotides are TGTGCCAGCAGCTCGAGCCCAGGCGGGGCTGAAGCTTTCTTT. It encodes CASSSSPGGAEAFF.

In this sample, this clonotype turned up many times. The chain couples TRBV9 to TRBJ1-1, with D maybe TRBD1 (6 bases). V dropped 3 bases and J dropped 6 bases, with 9 bases sitting between them. Germline V gene sequence: CDR1 SGDLS, CDR2 YYNGEE. The CDR3 covers 12 residues. The CDR3 DNA sequence: TGTGCCAGCAGCGGACAGGAGTCTGAAGCTTTCTTT. This encodes CASSGQESEAFF.

In this sample, this clonotype is medium-sized. The genes are TRBV7-2 and TRBJ2-1, with TRBD2 matching 15 bases. V lost 3 bases to trimming and J lost 8 bases; unmatched junction nucleotides: 8. This CDR3 has 17 amino acids. CDR1 is SGHTA and CDR2 is FQGNSA in the germline V gene. CDR3 sequence: CASSFHGLAGGQHEQFF. For the CDR3, the DNA is TGTGCCAGCAGCTTCCACGGACTAGCGGGGGGGCAGCATGAGCAGTTCTTC.

This chain connects TRBV20-1 to TRBJ1-5; 9 bases are shared with TRBD1. Per germline, CDR1 DFQATT and CDR2 SNEGSKA (reference sequence). V trimming: 5 bases; J trimming: 2 bases; junction bases outside the gene matches: 4. The CDR3 sequence is 14 residues long. The CDR3 DNA reads TGCAGTGCTTTAACAGGGGGCGGCAATCAGCCCCAGCATTTT. This sequence encodes CSALTGGGNQPQHF.

V usage is TRBV7-3 and J usage is TRBJ2-5, with 9 bases matching TRBD2. Germline V CDR1 and CDR2: SGHTA, FQGTGA. The CDR3 length is 13 residues. The J segment lost 5 bases and the V segment lost 2 bases, leaving 0 bases of the junction unmatched. The CDR3, as DNA: TGTGCCAGCAGCTTACTAGCGGGGGAGACCCAGTACTTC. It translates to CASSLLAGETQYF. The full variable domain, completed using reference TRBV7-3 and TRBJ2-5, is GAGVSQTPSNKVTEKGKYVELRCDPISGHTALYWYRQSLGQGPEFLIYFQGTGAADDSGLPNDRFFAVRPEGSVSTLKIQRTERGDSAVYLCASSLLAGETQYFGPGTRLLVL.

This chain joins TRBV2 and TRBJ1-1; possible D gene TRBD1, 6 bases. V was trimmed by 4 bases and J by 7 bases, leaving 10 bases between them. This CDR3 is built from 12 residues. Per the germline V gene, CDR1 is SNHLY and CDR2 is FYNNEI. CDR3 bases: TGTGCCAGCAGTGCCAGGGGTGGTGAAGCTTTCTTT. Encoded protein: CASSARGGEAFF. Together with reference TRBV2 and TRBJ1-1, the CDR3 gives the full variable domain: EPEVTQTPSHQVTQMGQEVILRCVPISNHLYFYWYRQILGQKVEFLVSFYNNEISEKSEIFDDQFSVERPDGSNFTLKIRSTKLEDSAMYFCASSARGGEAFFGQGTRLTVV.

Comments on this clonotype: An end of the junction does not agree with germline; a read error may underlie this. The chain couples TRBV14 to TRBJ2-7; 13 bases align to TRBD2. The CDR3 runs 17 residues. Germline-derived CDR1 and CDR2 are SGHDN and FVKESK. The CDR3 coding sequence is TGTGCCATCAGCCCCGGGACTAGCGGGATTGTCACCTACGAGCAGTACTTC. The encoded protein is CAISPGTSGIVTYEQYF.

J is TRBJ1-1 and V is TRBV29-1; no reliable D call. Trimming pared 7 bases from V and 5 bases from J, leaving 11 bases between. The CDR3 contains 11 residues. From germline, CDR1 is SQVTM and CDR2 ANQGSEA. CDR3 DNA sequence: TGCAGCGGAGGGAGGAATACTGAAGCTTTCTTT. Its translation: CSGGRNTEAFF. The complete variable domain, with remaining parts taken from reference TRBV29-1 and TRBJ1-1, reads SAVISQKPSRDICQRGTSLTIQCQVDSQVTMMFWYRQQPGQSLTLIATANQGSEATYESGFVIDKFPISRPNLTFSTLTVSNMSPEDSSIYLCSGGRNTEAFFGQGTRLTVV.

This clonotype appeared a single time. The chain links TRBV15 to TRBJ2-2; 10 bases align to TRBD2. V lost 6 bases and J lost 2; bases outside the gene matches: 6. This CDR3 has 16 residues. Germline V lookup: CDR1 LNHNV, CDR2 YYDKDF (reference sequence). CDR3 residues: CATRKSGRANTGELFF. The CDR3 nucleotides are TGTGCCACCAGGAAAAGCGGGAGGGCCAACACCGGGGAGCTGTTTTTT.

There are many counts of this clonotype. The chain employs TRBV7-2 and TRBJ2-1; no clear D. The CDR3 consists of 13 residues. Germline CDR1 and CDR2: SGHTA and FQGNSA. Trimming pared 3 bases from V and 4 bases from J, leaving 7 bases between. The CDR3 reads CASSFRPYNEQFF. The CDR3 nucleotides read TGTGCCAGCAGCTTTCGTCCTTACAATGAGCAGTTCTTC.

This clonotype was found many times. V gene TRBV13 combines with J gene TRBJ1-6; D unclear. This CDR3 comprises 17 residues. From germline, CDR1 is PRHDT and CDR2 FYEKMQ (reference sequence). The V gene lost 1 base and the J gene lost 4 bases, with 14 bases spanning the gap. CDR3 sequence: CASSLAASVRYNSPLHF. CDR3 DNA: TGTGCCAGCAGCTTAGCGGCAAGTGTTCGGTATAATTCACCCCTCCACTTT.

In its sample, this clonotype was seen once. The chain combines TRBV13 with TRBJ2-1; 7 bases are shared with TRBD1. The CDR3 has 14 residues. Germline assignment: CDR1 PRHDT and CDR2 FYEKMQ (reference sequence). The trim removed 1 base at V and 14 bases at J, leaving 11 bases unmatched. CDR3 protein: CASSLEGEGDSKFF. CDR3 DNA sequence: TGTGCCAGCAGCTTAGAAGGTGAGGGGGACAGTAAGTTCTTC.